One sample yielded the 30 T cell receptor beta chains listed below, sequenced in a study of blood T cell repertoires in COVID-19 (dated by TCRdb to 2019 to 2021). Receptor libraries were prepared by the immunoSEQ multiplex PCR assay. Here the immuneACCESS table is served through TCRdb, limited to in-frame sequences with V and J called. Missing clones are a known gap in these copies; in checked studies unresolved V genes cover under half, and the rest lacks a known reason. This sample is represented by 400,000 to 550,000 clones; 75% to 90% of them were singletons. Roughly 4% of the sample lies in the top ten. Sequencing input: peripheral blood. These receptors were taken from a woman in her 30s with acute or convalescent COVID-19.

V is TRBV2 and J is TRBJ1-3, with D tentatively TRBD1 (5 bases). Germline CDR1 reads SNHLY; CDR2 reads FYNNEI. The CDR3 totals 17 residues. Trimming took off 8 bases at V and 1 base at J, with 21 bases between the two ends. The CDR3 nucleotides are TGTGCCAGCGCTTCCGACAGCCCGACGTTTTCTGGAAACACCATATATTTT. Translated, it gives CASASDSPTFSGNTIYF.

A few counts support this clone. The chain is built from TRBV7-2 and TRBJ1-2; D unclear. V lost 2 bases and J lost 6, with 10 bases in between. Per the germline V gene, CDR1 is SGHTA and CDR2 is FQGNSA. The CDR3 runs 13 residues. The CDR3 DNA sequence: TGTGCCAGCAGCTTACCTGGGAGAGATGGCTACACCTTC. Translating it yields CASSLPGRDGYTF.

In regard to this clone: Distinct nucleotide sequences in the sample also encode this CDR3. The gene calls are TRBV4-1 and TRBJ2-7; weak D call: TRBD1 (5 bases). Trimming removed 1 base from V and 3 bases from J, with 7 bases in between. Germline loops: CDR1 MGHRA, CDR2 YSYEKL. The CDR3 contains 13 residues. The CDR3 here is CASSQGQNYEQYF. The CDR3 DNA sequence: TGCGCCAGCAGCCAAGGACAGAACTACGAGCAGTACTTC.

V gene TRBV25-1 combines with J gene TRBJ2-5; D is ambiguous. In germline, CDR1 is MGHDK, CDR2 SYGVNS. Between the trimmed V and J ends, which lost 6 bases and 2 bases, there was a span of 10 bases. The CDR3 totals 13 residues. DNA of the CDR3: TGTGCCAGCAGCCTTAGCCCTCAAGAGACCCAGTACTTC. It translates to CASSLSPQETQYF.

The J gene is TRBJ2-7, the V gene TRBV29-1, with D perhaps matching TRBD1 (6 bases). Germline CDR1 is SQVTM and CDR2 is ANQGSEA. The V end lost 6 bases, the J end lost 3 bases, and 18 bases lay between the germline ends. The CDR3 loop spans 14 amino acids. The CDR3 protein is CSVEQGSTVYEQYF. CDR3 nucleotides: TGCAGCGTAGAACAGGGTTCTACCGTCTACGAGCAGTACTTC.

This sequence joins TRBV29-1 and TRBJ2-3; 7 bases align to TRBD2. The CDR3 totals 13 residues. CDR1 SQVTM and CDR2 ANQGSEA come from the germline V gene. J gave up 4 bases and V 7 bases, and 8 bases lay outside the gene matches. The chain's CDR3 is CSAATGRADTQYF. The CDR3 bases are TGCAGCGCAGCAACGGGGAGGGCAGATACGCAGTATTTT.

The rearrangement links TRBV11-2 to TRBJ1-2; D is unclear. The CDR3 is 14 residues long. Germline V gene data show CDR1 as SGHAT and CDR2 as FQNNGV. Trimming removed 1 base at V and 0 bases at J, with 6 bases between. The CDR3 bases are TGTGCCAGCAGCTTAGGGTCAGCTAACTATGGCTACACCTTC. It encodes CASSLGSANYGYTF.

As DNA, the CDR3 is TGTGCCAGCAGCCCGCAGACAGGGCAAGAGACCCAGTACTTC. Protein sequence: CASSPQTGQETQYF. The chain combines TRBV5-4 with TRBJ2-5; 7 bases line up with TRBD1. CDR1 is SGHNT and CDR2 is YYREEE in the germline V gene (reference sequence). The CDR3 loop spans 14 amino acids. The V and J ends lost 4 bases and 2 bases, in that order; junction bases with no gene match: 5.

This sequence joins TRBV13 and TRBJ2-5; D perhaps matches TRBD1 (6 bases). V lost 2 bases and J lost 5, with 18 bases in between. Germline V lookup: CDR1 PRHDT, CDR2 FYEKMQ (reference sequence). The CDR3 extends over 16 amino acids. The CDR3 coding sequence is TGTGCCAGCAGCTTACAAACAGGGAACCCAAAGGAGACCCAGTACTTC. It codes for CASSLQTGNPKETQYF.

The chain uses TRBV21-1 and TRBJ2-5; no check of the table's D call, TRBD2, against the DNA was made. TRBV21-1 is classified as a pseudogene. The CDR3 is 15 amino acids. The CDR3: CASSKVAGGPGTQYF. The CDR3 DNA sequence: TGTGCCAGCAGCAAAGTAGCGGGGGGCCCCGGGACCCAGTACTTC.

This rearrangement joins TRBV24-1 to TRBJ2-2, with 10 nucleotides matching TRBD2. CDR1 is KGHDR, CDR2 SFDVKD, per germline. CDR3 length equals 16 residues. The V segment lost 10 bases and the J segment 0 bases; nucleotides outside the gene matches: 7. CDR3 DNA: TGTGCCACAGAAGCTAGCGGGGGACCGAACACCGGGGAGCTGTTTTTT. This codes for CATEASGGPNTGELFF.

The rearrangement uses TRBV5-1 and TRBJ1-2; D is possibly TRBD1 (6 bases). CDR1 is SGHRS and CDR2 is YFSETQ in the germline V gene. V lost 4 bases and J lost 5, with 18 bases in between. The CDR3 runs to 15 residues. Written as DNA, the CDR3 is TGCGCCAGCAGCCTTGATGGGACAAGCACTTATGGCTACACCTTC. Protein product: CASSLDGTSTYGYTF. Together with reference TRBV5-1 and TRBJ1-2, the CDR3 gives the full variable domain: KAGVTQTPRYLIKTRGQQVTLSCSPISGHRSVSWYQQTPGQGLQFLFEYFSETQRNKGNFPGRFSGRQFSNSRSEMNVSTLELGDSALYLCASSLDGTSTYGYTFGSGTRLTVV.

Regarding this clone: Within the sample, other DNA sequences also encode this same CDR3. DNA for the CDR3: TGTGCCAGCAGGGCGGGTAACACCGGGGAGCTGTTTTTT. It yields the protein CASRAGNTGELFF. The rearrangement uses TRBV6-5 and TRBJ2-2; tentatively, D is TRBD2 (5 bases). There are 13 residues in the CDR3. Trimming took off 6 bases at V and 2 bases at J, with 7 bases between the two ends. Germline V gene data show CDR1 as MNHEY and CDR2 as SVGAGI.

The rearrangement links TRBV5-1 to TRBJ1-1, with 8 bases aligning to TRBD1. CDR1 SGHRS and CDR2 YFSETQ come from the germline V gene. This CDR3 contains 14 residues. The V and J ends lost 4 bases and 4 bases, in that order; junction bases with no gene match: 6. CDR3 DNA sequence: TGCGCCAGCAGCATACAGGGGGGAGGCACTGAAGCTTTCTTT. Residues: CASSIQGGGTEAFF.

This rearrangement joins TRBV5-8 to TRBJ2-7, with 12 bases fitting TRBD2. The V gene end was trimmed by 3 bases and the J gene end by 6 bases; junction bases not matched to a gene: 7. The CDR3 covers 15 residues. The germline V gene has CDR1 SGHTS and CDR2 YDEGEE. The CDR3: CASSYRLAGGAEQYF. The CDR3 DNA sequence: TGTGCCAGCAGCTACCGGCTAGCGGGGGGGGCCGAGCAGTACTTC.

V is TRBV28 and J is TRBJ1-2; 9 bases line up with TRBD1. Germline CDR1 reads MDHEN; CDR2 reads SYDVKM. J was trimmed by 4 bases and V by 3 bases; bases with no gene match: 12. This CDR3 spans 17 amino acids. The DNA for the CDR3 is TGTGCCAGCAGTTTCGAGGGGAGTACAGGGGGCGGCTATGGCTACACCTTC. It translates to CASSFEGSTGGGYGYTF.

The chain uses TRBV2 and TRBJ1-2, with a possible D match to TRBD1 (6 bases). CDR3 length: 15 amino acids. The V and J ends lost 2 bases and 7 bases respectively, with 17 bases between them. The germline CDR1 and CDR2 sequences are SNHLY and FYNNEI. The CDR3 region is CASSELGGRFGGYTF. As DNA, the CDR3 is TGTGCCAGCAGTGAACTGGGGGGGCGCTTTGGTGGCTACACCTTC.

The chain combines TRBV28 with TRBJ1-1; 8 bases align to TRBD1. With 6 bases clipped from V and 11 bases from J, the junction kept 5 bases outside the gene matches. Germline V CDR1 and CDR2: MDHEN, SYDVKM. CDR3 length: 11 amino acids. CDR3 nucleotide sequence: TGTGCCAGCAGGGGAACAGGGGGGGCTTTCTTT. The encoded protein is CASRGTGGAFF.

V gene TRBV30 combines with J gene TRBJ1-2; the D is unclear. Germline CDR1 is GTSNPN and CDR2 is SVGIG (reference sequence). Trimming stripped 0 bases from V and 9 bases from J, with 14 bases between. This CDR3 is built from 13 residues. The CDR3, as DNA: TGTGCCTGGAGTGTGACGCGGGAGGGCCGCTACACCTTC. This gives the protein CAWSVTREGRYTF. Using reference TRBV30 and TRBJ1-2 for the parts outside the CDR3, the full variable domain is SQTIHQWPATLVQPVGSPLSLECTVEGTSNPNLYWYRQAAGRGLQLLFYSVGIGQISSEVPQNLSASRPQDRQFILSSKKLLLSDSGFYLCAWSVTREGRYTFGSGTRLTVV.

The chain employs TRBV24-1 and TRBJ1-1; 7 positions agree with TRBD1. With V trimmed by 3 bases and J by 5 bases, 8 bases remained unmatched. This CDR3 has 15 amino acids. Germline CDR1 KGHDR, CDR2 SFDVKD. The CDR3 region is CATSDARQGRTEAFF. CDR3 DNA: TGTGCCACCAGTGATGCCCGACAGGGTAGGACTGAAGCTTTCTTT.

V is TRBV19 and J is TRBJ1-4; 10 bases map to TRBD1. Germline V CDR1 and CDR2: LNHDA, SQIVND (reference sequence). V lost 10 bases to trimming and J lost 8 bases; unmatched junction nucleotides: 7. This CDR3 is built from 13 residues. In DNA form, the CDR3 reads TGTGCCACCAAAGACAGGGGGCGAGAAAAACTGTTTTTT. Its protein is CATKDRGREKLFF.

V gene TRBV28 combines with J gene TRBJ2-5; TRBD1 might be the D (5 bases). Germline V lookup: CDR1 MDHEN, CDR2 SYDVKM. V was pared by 4 bases and J by 2 bases, with 14 bases between. This CDR3 contains 15 residues. The CDR3, as DNA: TGTGCCAGCAGTTGGCCAACAGGAGAACAAGAGACCCAGTACTTC. This encodes CASSWPTGEQETQYF.

The J gene is TRBJ2-1, the V gene TRBV27; weak D call: TRBD1 (6 bases). The germline V and J ends were trimmed by 3 bases and 3 bases, with 12 bases remaining between them. The V gene's germline CDR1 is MNHEY and CDR2 SMNVEV (reference sequence). This CDR3 has 15 residues. CDR3 DNA: TGTGCCAGCAGTTTTACAGGGTCTCACTACAATGAGCAGTTCTTC. Amino acids: CASSFTGSHYNEQFF.

The gene calls are TRBV30 and TRBJ2-3; 13 nucleotides match TRBD2. Germline loops: CDR1 GTSNPN, CDR2 SVGIG (reference sequence). J lost 5 bases, V lost 2 bases, and 7 bases had no gene match. CDR3 length: 16 residues. The CDR3 here is CAWSSTSGGAIDTQYF. The CDR3 region has the DNA TGTGCCTGGAGTAGTACTAGCGGGGGGGCAATAGATACGCAGTATTTT. Complete variable domain (other parts from reference TRBV30 and TRBJ2-3): SQTIHQWPATLVQPVGSPLSLECTVEGTSNPNLYWYRQAAGRGLQLLFYSVGIGQISSEVPQNLSASRPQDRQFILSSKKLLLSDSGFYLCAWSSTSGGAIDTQYFGPGTRLTVL.

The rearrangement links TRBV28 to TRBJ2-2; TRBD2 agrees at 7 bases. The CDR3 covers 13 residues. J gave up 6 bases and V 6 bases, and 4 bases lay outside the gene matches. Germline CDR1 is MDHEN and CDR2 is SYDVKM. The CDR3 spells CASSSGLAGELFF. DNA of the CDR3: TGTGCCAGCAGCAGCGGACTAGCCGGGGAGCTGTTTTTT.

The rearrangement uses TRBV6-6 and TRBJ1-5; TRBD1 matches 8 bases. The CDR3 runs 15 residues. Losses at the gene ends were 2 bases for V and 4 bases for J; bases not matched to a gene: 4. Germline CDR1 is MNHNY and CDR2 is SVGAGI (reference sequence). DNA of the CDR3: TGTGCCAGCAGTTACCTCCGGGACAGGAATCAGCCCCAGCATTTT. Protein: CASSYLRDRNQPQHF.

CDR3 sequence (DNA): TGTGCCAGCAGTTTACCGGGACAGGGTCGAAAAGAGCAGTACTTC. As protein: CASSLPGQGRKEQYF. The chain joins TRBV28 to TRBJ2-7, with 9 nucleotides matching TRBD1. The CDR3 consists of 15 residues. CDR1 is MDHEN, CDR2 SYDVKM, per germline. J lost 7 bases, V lost 2 bases, and 9 bases had no gene match. The entire variable domain, with the rest obtained from reference TRBV28 and TRBJ2-7, is as follows: DVKVTQSSRYLVKRTGEKVFLECVQDMDHENMFWYRQDPGLGLRLIYFSYDVKMKEKGDIPEGYSVSREKKERFSLILESASTNQTSMYLCASSLPGQGRKEQYFGPGTRLTVT.

This chain connects TRBV5-3 to TRBJ1-5; 9 bases are shared with TRBD1. TRBV5-3 is recorded as an ORF, its role being uncertain. V lost 0 bases, J lost 5 bases, and 12 bases stayed unmatched. CDR3 length equals 18 residues. CDR3 amino acids: CARSLADRDRERYQPQHF. CDR3 bases: TGTGCCAGAAGCTTGGCAGATAGGGACAGGGAGAGATATCAGCCCCAGCATTTT.

This chain connects TRBV4-1 to TRBJ2-3; possibly TRBD2 for D (7 bases). V was trimmed by 6 bases and J by 5 bases, leaving 21 bases between them. This CDR3 region has 16 residues. Germline V gene data show CDR1 as MGHRA and CDR2 as YSYEKL. This CDR3 is CASSPTGRGGLDTQYF. The CDR3 nucleotides read TGCGCCAGCAGTCCAACGGGGAGGGGGGGCCTAGATACGCAGTATTTT.

V gene TRBV19 combines with J gene TRBJ2-5; no clear D gene. The CDR3 consists of 14 residues. V shed 1 base and J shed 2 bases, with 8 bases lying between them. Germline V gene data show CDR1 as LNHDA and CDR2 as SQIVND (reference sequence). Here the CDR3 DNA reads TGTGCCAGTAGTATAGTGGGCAGTCAAGAGACCCAGTACTTC. It specifies CASSIVGSQETQYF.